Listed here are 4 T cell receptor beta chains from one sample, sequenced in a study of shared clonotypes between healthy human individuals. Sequencing was performed with immunoSEQ multiplex PCR; in TCRdb, only in-frame clones are kept and a portion is missing. Of fewer than 1.6 million clones in the sample, 98% were seen once. Sequencing used naive CD4+ T cells sorted from blood. Regarding subset: CD45RA+ positively selected. Receptor source: a man aged 25 to 45 in good health.

The rearrangement uses TRBV7-2 and TRBJ2-7, with 8 bases matching TRBD2. The CDR3 extends over 15 amino acids. After removal of 0 bases from V and 6 bases from J, the junction contained 7 bases not matched to a gene. CDR1 is SGHTA and CDR2 is FQGNSA in the germline V gene. This CDR3 is CASSLAPGGPGEQYF. As DNA, the CDR3 is TGTGCCAGCAGCTTAGCACCGGGAGGGCCGGGCGAGCAGTACTTC. Using reference TRBV7-2 and TRBJ2-7 for the parts outside the CDR3, the full variable domain is GAGVSQSPSNKVTEKGKDVELRCDPISGHTALYWYRQSLGQGLEFLIYFQGNSAPDKSGLPSDRFSAERTGGSVSTLTIQRTQQEDSAVYLCASSLAPGGPGEQYFGPGTRLTVT.

The chain links TRBV5-1 to TRBJ2-3, with TRBD1 identical over 7 bases. Unmatched junction bases numbered 4, after V lost 4 bases and J lost 2 bases. Germline loops: CDR1 SGHRS, CDR2 YFSETQ. The CDR3 covers 14 residues. The chain's CDR3 is CASSRDSSTDTQYF. The CDR3 DNA reads TGCGCCAGCAGCCGGGACAGTTCCACAGATACGCAGTATTTT.

The chain uses TRBV6-5 and TRBJ2-1, with 8 bases identical to TRBD1. Trimming took 6 bases from V and 1 from J; bases not matched to a gene: 5. This CDR3 has 15 residues. From germline, CDR1 is MNHEY and CDR2 SVGAGI. The CDR3 loop is CASSSDRDSYNEQFF. CDR3 DNA: TGTGCCAGCAGCTCGGACAGGGATTCCTACAATGAGCAGTTCTTC.

In regard to this clone: Other DNA sequences from this sample encode an identical CDR3 as well. The CDR3 nucleotides are TGTGCCAGCAGCGTAGTTACTAGCGGGAACACCGGGGAGCTGTTTTTT. Translation: CASSVVTSGNTGELFF. V is TRBV9 and J is TRBJ2-2; TRBD2 aligns across 8 bases. V lost 0 bases, J lost 1 base, and 2 bases stayed unmatched. The CDR3 sequence is 16 residues long. From germline, CDR1 is SGDLS and CDR2 YYNGEE.